This TCR beta chain was identified during a study of shared clonotypes between healthy human individuals. Study conclusions and caveats: Sequencing depth was expected to influence donor clonotype sharing. Lower generation probabilities were found for non-shared clonotypes than for those shared by all four donors.

TCRdb's copy holds only in-frame clones and misses some; the assay was immunoSEQ multiplex PCR. The sample has 980,000 or so clones; about 80% are singletons. On this clone: Its target is not known. A much more abundant neighbour one base away suggests this may be a read error. Other DNA variants within this sample encode the same CDR3.

Investigators divided CD4+ cells into CD45RA+ naive and CD45RA-negative memory subsets. The CDR3 covers 14 residues. Unmatched junction bases numbered 2, after V lost 4 bases and J lost 0 bases. CDR1 SEHNR and CDR2 FQNEAQ come from the germline V gene (reference sequence). This TCR derives from a man aged 18 to 35 in good health. This chain uses TRBV7-9 with TRBJ2-7; 8 nucleotides line up with TRBD2. The sequencing sample was made of memory CD4+ T cells sorted from blood. Documented subset: CD45RA-negative fraction. The DNA for the CDR3 is TGTGCCAGCAGCTCCAGCGGGAGCTCCTACGAGCAGTACTTC. Translating gives CASSSSGSSYEQYF.